This paragraph reports one T cell receptor (beta chain). This clone was seen more than once but under ten times. Its specific antigen is unknown. The record has no base qualities; no much larger clone is one base away. These data belong to a study of shared clonotypes between healthy human individuals (dated by TCRdb to the early 2020s). About the study as a whole: The cohort comprised two women and a few men aged 18 to 49 years. For each donor, three plates each were used for CD4 naive and CD4 memory, two plates were used for CD8 naive, and one plate was used for CD8 memory. To estimate repertoire size and how much clonotypes are shared between individuals, the study performed deep sequencing of blood TCR repertoires from a handful of healthy adults. Different laboratories and diverse techniques were used to prepare libraries and sequence TCR repertoires, to increase sequencing depth and limit assay-specific biases. Between about 0.8 and 9 billion PBMCs per donor were obtained by leukapheresis.

Broad study findings and their caveats: The genetic and exposure-history diversity represented was limited by the small number of donors. Clonotypes shared by all four sorted-subset donors showed higher generation probabilities than non-shared clonotypes. Naive subsets generally had larger estimated clonotype richness than memory subsets did. Even with the large sequencing depth, rarefaction of the sorted-subset datasets indicated that sequencing was incomplete. Pairwise subsampling led to the expectation that sequencing depth would affect the degree of clonotype sharing among donors. Sampling was restricted to blood, and TCR repertoires in tissue are likely to differ from TCR repertoires in blood. Across four donors, roughly 5.4% of naive CD4, more than 3% of naive CD8, 2.3% of memory CD4, and 0.3% to 0.45% of memory CD8 clonotypes were shared.

The donors were healthy, HIV-negative adults who had no recently reported acute infections or vaccinations. Every donor was a Caucasian adult residing in Nashville, Tennessee, USA. CD4+ T cells were enriched by magnetic negative selection, after which naive cells were positively selected on CD45RA and the negative fraction was taken as the memory subset. Blood was obtained by leukapheresis, after which PBMCs were separated by Ficoll-Histopaque density gradient centrifugation and cryopreserved in liquid nitrogen vapor phase. Purity and quantity of every magnetically sorted T cell population were checked by analytical flow cytometry. Genomic DNA was isolated from every sorted fraction and measured by UV absorbance on a Nanodrop 2000c. V is pruned by 1 base and J by 3 bases, leaving 4 bases of the junction without a gene match. Including the terminal cysteine and phenylalanine, the CDR3 comprises 16 residues. Of all the DNA, just the CDR3 is kept, 48 bases in frame from base 1. The germline V gene sets CDR1 to MGHRA and CDR2 to YSYEKL.

TCR CDR3 regions were amplified from genomic DNA by multiplex PCR using the deep immunoSEQ assay. Genomic DNA extracted from each cell subset was distributed evenly over all wells of several immunoSEQ 96-well plates, and each plate served as one replicate. For sorted subsets, roughly 200 ng of genomic DNA, equivalent to 25,000 to 35,000 T cell genomes, went into each replicate PCR. Purified libraries were measured with a Qubit 3.0 fluorometer, size-checked on a Bioanalyzer 2100, and measured again with the KAPA Library Quantification kit. Every immunoSEQ 96-well plate was sequenced on a separate single-read 150-cycle Illumina NextSeq 550 flow cell. As for the original processing: Because the immunoSEQ output held only junctional sequences and lacked quality scores, the filtering could not match the filtering applied to full-length reads. To assign V/J genes and CDR3, sequences were annotated using PyIR, a Python wrapper for IgBLAST v1.9, with IMGT germline references. Reads were removed for weak V/J assignments (E-value above 1e-6), missing CDR3, stop codons, out-of-frame junctions, or ambiguous translated residues. V3J clonotypes were defined as sequences sharing an identical inferred V gene, J gene, and CDR3 amino acid sequence. Percentage overlap between repertoires was calculated by dividing the number of shared unique clonotypes by the size of the smaller repertoire. Three approaches were used to assess repertoire richness: RTK rarefaction, the Chao1 estimator, and Recon v2.1 estimates of unobserved clonotypes. Generation probabilities were computed with OLGA for all TCRbeta clonotypes obtained by the gDNA method from four donors. TCRdb limited this immuneACCESS table to in-frame rearrangements with V and J called. A share of clones is missing; checked studies link under half to unresolved V genes, and the rest is unexplained. V, J and clone size reflect that table, while D and trimming were determined from the DNA. This sample holds roughly 2 million clones; 95% were observed only once. The top ten constitute around 0.13% of the sample.

The sequence was obtained from a man aged 18 to 30 in good health. Input material: naive CD4+ T cells sorted from blood. The cell subset or site label corresponds to: CD45RA+ positively selected. This chain is built from TRBV4-1 and TRBJ2-2; 8 of the junction bases match TRBD2. The nucleotide sequence is given as TGCGCCAGCAGCCAAGGGATAGCGGGATACACCGGGGAGCTGTTTTTT. This encodes CASSQGIAGYTGELFF.